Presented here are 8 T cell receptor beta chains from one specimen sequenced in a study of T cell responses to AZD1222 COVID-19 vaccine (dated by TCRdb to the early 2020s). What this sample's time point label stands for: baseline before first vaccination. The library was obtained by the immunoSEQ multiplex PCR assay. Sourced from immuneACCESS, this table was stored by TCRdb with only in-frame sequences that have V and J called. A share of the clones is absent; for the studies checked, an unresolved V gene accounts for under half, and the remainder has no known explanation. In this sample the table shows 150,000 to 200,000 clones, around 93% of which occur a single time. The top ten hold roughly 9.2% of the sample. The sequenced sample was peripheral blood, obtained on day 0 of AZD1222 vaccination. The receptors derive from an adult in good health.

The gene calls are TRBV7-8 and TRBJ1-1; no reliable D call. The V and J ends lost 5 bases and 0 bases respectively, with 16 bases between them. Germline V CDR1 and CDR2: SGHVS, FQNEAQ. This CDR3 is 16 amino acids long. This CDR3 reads CASSLTAGSVNTEAFF. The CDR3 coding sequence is TGTGCCAGCAGCCTCACAGCGGGTAGCGTGAACACTGAAGCTTTCTTT.

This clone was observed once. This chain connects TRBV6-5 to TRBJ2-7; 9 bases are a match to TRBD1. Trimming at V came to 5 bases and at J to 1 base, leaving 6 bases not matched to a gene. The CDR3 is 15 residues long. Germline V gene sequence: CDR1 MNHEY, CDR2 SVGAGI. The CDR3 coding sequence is TGTGCCAGCAGTCCTACCGGGACAGGGTCCTACGAGCAGTACTTC. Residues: CASSPTGTGSYEQYF.

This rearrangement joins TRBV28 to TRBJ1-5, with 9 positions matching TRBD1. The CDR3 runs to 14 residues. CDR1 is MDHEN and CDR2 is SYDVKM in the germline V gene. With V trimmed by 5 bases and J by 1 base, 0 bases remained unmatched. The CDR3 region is CASSTGGSNQPQHF. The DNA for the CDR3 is TGTGCCAGCAGTACAGGGGGCAGCAATCAGCCCCAGCATTTT.

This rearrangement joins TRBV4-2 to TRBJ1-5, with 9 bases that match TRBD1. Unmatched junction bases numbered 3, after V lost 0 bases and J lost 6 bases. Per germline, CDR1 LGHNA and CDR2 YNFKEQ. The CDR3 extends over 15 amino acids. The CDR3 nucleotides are TGTGCCAGCAGCCAAGATGGGGACAGGGTTCAGCCCCAGCATTTT. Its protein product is CASSQDGDRVQPQHF.

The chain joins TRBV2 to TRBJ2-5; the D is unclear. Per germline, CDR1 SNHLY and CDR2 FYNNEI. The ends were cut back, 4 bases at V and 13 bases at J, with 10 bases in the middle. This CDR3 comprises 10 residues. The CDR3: CASSGRSVYF. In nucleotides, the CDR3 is TGTGCCAGCAGTGGACGGTCTGTGTACTTC.

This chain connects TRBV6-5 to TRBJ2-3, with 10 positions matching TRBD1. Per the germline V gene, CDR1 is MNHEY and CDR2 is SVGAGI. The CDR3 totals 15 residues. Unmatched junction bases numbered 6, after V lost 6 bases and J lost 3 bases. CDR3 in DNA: TGTGCCAGCAGACTGATGGGACAGGGGACAGATACGCAGTATTTT. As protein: CASRLMGQGTDTQYF.

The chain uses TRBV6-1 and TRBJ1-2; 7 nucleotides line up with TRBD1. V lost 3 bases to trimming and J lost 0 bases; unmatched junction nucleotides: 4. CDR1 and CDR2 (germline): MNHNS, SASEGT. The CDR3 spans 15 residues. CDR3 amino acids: CASSERQGSNYGYTF. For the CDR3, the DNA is TGTGCCAGCAGTGAGAGACAGGGCTCTAACTATGGCTACACCTTC.

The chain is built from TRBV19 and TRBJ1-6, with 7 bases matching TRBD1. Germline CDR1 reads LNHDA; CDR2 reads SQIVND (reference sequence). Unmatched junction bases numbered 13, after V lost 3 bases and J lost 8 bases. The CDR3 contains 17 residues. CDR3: CASSIRPRGQGYSPLHF. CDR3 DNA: TGTGCCAGTAGTATTCGCCCGAGGGGGCAAGGGTATTCACCCCTCCACTTT.